Below, 30 T cell receptor beta chains from the same sample are listed, as sequenced in a study of response to subunit inactivated influenza vaccine. TCRdb re-called the RT-PCR reads with MiXCR, one entry per CDR3 protein. Counted here are almost 250,000 distinct CDR3 sequences, 12% occurring once; the ten biggest clones make up over 6.5%. The specimen comprised non-naive T cells sorted from PBMCs, sampled 14 to 15 days before vaccination. The source is a man aged 45 to 65 who received an inactivated influenza vaccine.

CDR3: CASSYSDGKETQYF. The CDR3 DNA is TGTGCCAGCAGTTACTCGGACGGCAAAGAGACCCAGTACTTC. This chain connects TRBV6-2 or TRBV6-3 to TRBJ2-5, with no clear D. The ends were cut back, 0 bases at V and 3 bases at J, with 8 bases in the middle. Per germline, CDR1 MNHEY and CDR2 SVGEGT. There are 14 residues in the CDR3.

In nucleotides, the CDR3 is TGTGCCAGCAGCTTAAATAGCGGGGGCCCCCCGGAGAGGGTAGAGACCCAGTACTTC. Its translation is CASSLNSGGPPERVETQYF. This chain joins TRBV11-2 and TRBJ2-5, with TRBD2 matching over 9 bases. CDR1 SGHAT and CDR2 FQNNGV come from the germline V gene. This CDR3 contains 19 residues. Germline trimming cut 2 bases from V and 4 bases from J; bases unmatched to any gene: 17.

The chain employs TRBV27 and TRBJ2-1; 11 bases are shared with TRBD2. Germline CDR1 MNHEY, CDR2 SMNVEV (reference sequence). Trimming removed 6 bases from V and 3 bases from J; junction bases left unmatched: 4. The CDR3 is 15 residues long. CDR3 sequence reads: CASRQGTSGYNEQFF. CDR3 sequence (DNA): TGTGCCAGCAGACAGGGGACTAGCGGCTACAATGAGCAGTTCTTC.

This clonotype was picked up a small number of times. Here the CDR3 reads CASSLYGTASGTPNEQFF. CDR3 bases: TGTGCCAGCAGCTTATATGGGACAGCTAGCGGAACGCCGAATGAGCAGTTCTTC. This rearrangement joins TRBV7-4 to TRBJ2-1; either TRBD1 or TRBD2 may supply D (7 bases each). V was cut by 2 bases and J by 7 bases, with 24 bases left in between. The CDR3 covers 18 residues. Germline lookup yields CDR1 SGHVT and CDR2 SQSDAQ.

The chain employs TRBV11-1 and TRBJ1-1; TRBD1 aligns across 9 bases. Germline V CDR1 and CDR2: SGHAT, FQDESV (reference sequence). Losses at the gene ends were 8 bases for V and 1 base for J; bases not matched to a gene: 5. CDR3 size: 14 residues. In nucleotides, the CDR3 is TGTGCCAGCGGGACAGGGCAAGGGAACACTGAAGCTTTCTTT. It specifies CASGTGQGNTEAFF.

V usage is TRBV27 and J usage is TRBJ2-7; D may correspond to TRBD1 or TRBD2 (6 bases each). Per germline, CDR1 MNHEY and CDR2 SMNVEV (reference sequence). This CDR3 is 15 amino acids long. V shed 5 bases and J shed 4 bases, with 18 bases lying between them. CDR3 amino acids: CASSLGQRAGYEQYF. CDR3 in DNA: TGTGCCAGCAGTCTCGGACAGCGGGCTGGGTACGAGCAGTACTTC.

Only one count was recorded for this clonotype. This chain uses TRBV7-2 with TRBJ2-1, with D perhaps matching TRBD2 (6 bases). Germline lookup yields CDR1 SGHTA and CDR2 FQGNSA. This CDR3 is 14 amino acids long. Trimming cost V 4 bases and J 9 bases, with 16 bases left between them. This chain's CDR3 is CASSSSAAGIEQFF. The CDR3 bases are TGTGCCAGCAGCTCCTCGGCGGCGGGAATTGAGCAGTTCTTC.

V is TRBV18 and J is TRBJ2-2, with 7 bases matching TRBD2. The CDR3 is 14 amino acids. V was clipped by 2 bases and J by 4 bases; unmatched bases: 1. CDR1 is KGHSH, CDR2 LQKENI, per germline. CDR3 in DNA: TGTGCCAGCTCACCAGCGGGGGTCACCGGGGAGCTGTTTTTT. Protein sequence: CASSPAGVTGELFF. Looking up the rest from reference TRBV18 and TRBJ2-2 gives the full variable domain: NAGVMQNPRHLVRRRGQEARLRCSPMKGHSHVYWYRQLPEEGLKFMVYLQKENIIDESGMPKERFSAEFPKEGPSILRIQQVVRGDSAAYFCASSPAGVTGELFFGEGSRLTVL.

At least ten counts were recorded for this clonotype. This chain joins TRBV11-2 and TRBJ2-7; 13 positions match TRBD2. With 4 bases clipped from V and 3 bases from J, the junction kept 3 bases outside the gene matches. The CDR3 has 15 residues. Germline V gene sequence: CDR1 SGHAT, CDR2 FQNNGV. The CDR3, as DNA: TGTGCCAGCAGCTCGGGACTAGCGGGGATCTACGAGCAGTACTTC. Its protein product is CASSSGLAGIYEQYF.

The rearrangement uses TRBV5-1 and TRBJ1-1, with a weak D call TRBD1 (5 bases). The CDR3 length is 15 residues. Germline CDR1 reads SGHRS; CDR2 reads YFSETQ. The V gene lost 0 bases and the J gene lost 5 bases, with 14 bases spanning the gap. The CDR3 here is CASSLEVRAGTEAFF. CDR3 DNA: TGCGCCAGCAGCTTGGAGGTCAGGGCTGGGACTGAAGCTTTCTTT.

The rearrangement uses TRBV10-2 and TRBJ1-1, with a tentative D call TRBD1 (5 bases). Germline assignment: CDR1 WSHSY and CDR2 SAAADI. This CDR3 comprises 12 residues. The V end lost 6 bases, the J end lost 7 bases, and 12 bases lay between the germline ends. The CDR3 coding sequence is TGCGCCAGCAGCGGACACTTGTTTGAAGCTTTCTTT. This gives the protein CASSGHLFEAFF.

The table lists this clonotype with many counts. The chain links TRBV20-1 to TRBJ1-3; 8 bases map to TRBD1. Germline assignment: CDR1 DFQATT and CDR2 SNEGSKA (reference sequence). The length of the CDR3 is 13 residues. V trimming: 6 bases; J trimming: 4 bases; junction bases outside the gene matches: 5. This chain's CDR3 is CSAETGAGNTIYF. For the CDR3, the DNA is TGCAGTGCGGAGACAGGGGCAGGAAACACCATATATTTT.

The rearrangement uses TRBV20-1 and TRBJ2-7; tentatively, D is TRBD1 (6 bases). V lost 2 bases and J lost 3, with 26 bases in between. The CDR3 runs to 18 residues. In germline, CDR1 is DFQATT, CDR2 SNEGSKA (reference sequence). The CDR3 region has the DNA TGCAGTGCTAGACCCCCGGCCCATCACAGGGCTGCGGGCTACGAGCAGTACTTC. It codes for CSARPPAHHRAAGYEQYF.

This clonotype has ten or more counts. The chain employs TRBV27 and TRBJ1-2; the D gene is possibly TRBD1 (6 bases). CDR3 length: 13 amino acids. V was pared by 4 bases and J by 8 bases, with 14 bases between. Germline CDR1 MNHEY, CDR2 SMNVEV (reference sequence). The CDR3 sequence is CASSSPQGRGYTF. The CDR3 region has the DNA TGTGCCAGCAGTTCTCCACAGGGACGAGGCTACACCTTC.

In this sample, this clonotype turned up a few times. The CDR3 sequence: CAWSNLADTQYF. As DNA, the CDR3 is TGTGCCTGGAGTAACCTAGCGGATACGCAGTATTTT. The chain employs TRBV30 and TRBJ2-3, with D maybe TRBD2 (6 bases). The CDR3 contains 12 residues. Germline lookup yields CDR1 GTSNPN and CDR2 SVGIG (reference sequence). Trimming removed 2 bases at V and 6 bases at J, with 9 bases between.

V is TRBV28 and J is TRBJ1-2; TRBD1 is a possible D gene (5 bases). CDR1 and CDR2 (germline): MDHEN, SYDVKM. The V end was cut by 6 bases, the J end by 0 bases, with 14 bases between. This CDR3 has 15 residues. This CDR3 reads CASRTDLSSNYGYTF. The CDR3 DNA sequence: TGTGCCAGCAGGACAGACTTATCCTCTAACTATGGCTACACCTTC.

V gene TRBV6-1 combines with J gene TRBJ2-1, with TRBD2 identical over 7 bases. V trimming: 8 bases; J trimming: 5 bases; junction bases outside the gene matches: 6. CDR3 length: 13 residues. The germline gives CDR1 MNHNS, CDR2 SASEGT. The CDR3 sequence: CASCRTRNNEQFF. The CDR3 DNA is TGTGCCAGCTGCCGGACTAGAAACAATGAGCAGTTCTTC.

This clonotype was detected many times. V is TRBV2 and J is TRBJ2-5; tentatively, D is TRBD2 (5 bases). The germline gives CDR1 SNHLY, CDR2 FYNNEI. The length of the CDR3 is 14 residues. Between the trimmed V and J ends, which lost 4 bases and 2 bases, there was a span of 11 bases. In DNA form, the CDR3 reads TGTGCCAGCAGTGGAGACTACCTACAAGAGACCCAGTACTTC. Protein product: CASSGDYLQETQYF. The full variable domain, its missing parts supplied by reference TRBV2 and TRBJ2-5, is EPEVTQTPSHQVTQMGQEVILRCVPISNHLYFYWYRQILGQKVEFLVSFYNNEISEKSEIFDDQFSVERPDGSNFTLKIRSTKLEDSAMYFCASSGDYLQETQYFGPGTRLLVL.

The rearrangement uses TRBV4-2 and TRBJ2-3; D may be TRBD1 or TRBD2 (6 bases each). Germline assignment: CDR1 LGHNA and CDR2 YNFKEQ. V was trimmed by 1 base and J by 6 bases, leaving 8 bases between them. The CDR3 covers 13 residues. CDR3 amino acids: CASSQVGGDTQYF. In DNA, the CDR3 is TGTGCCAGCAGCCAAGTAGGGGGGGATACGCAGTATTTT.

The chain links TRBV6-1 to TRBJ1-4; D might be TRBD1 (5 bases). Germline-derived CDR1 and CDR2 are MNHNS and SASEGT. Trimming shortened V by 7 bases and J by 10 bases, and 13 bases separated the two germline ends. The CDR3 spans 12 residues. The DNA of the CDR3 is TGTGCCAGCATCGGCAGGGAGGGAAAACTGTTTTTT. Translation: CASIGREGKLFF.

The chain carries TRBV10-3 and TRBJ2-5, with D possibly matching TRBD2 (5 bases). The CDR3 consists of 13 residues. Germline CDR1 reads ENHRY; CDR2 reads SYGVKD. V shed 6 bases and J shed 5 bases, with 13 bases lying between them. The CDR3 region is CAISPGLQETQYF. The CDR3 nucleotides are TGTGCCATCAGCCCTGGACTTCAGGAGACCCAGTACTTC.

This clonotype was seen repeatedly, ten times or more. The rearrangement links TRBV7-2 to TRBJ2-5, with 9 bases identical to TRBD2. This CDR3 is 15 amino acids long. Germline assignment: CDR1 SGHTA and CDR2 FQGNSA. After removal of 1 base from V and 5 bases from J, the junction contained 5 bases not matched to a gene. The CDR3 nucleotides are TGTGCCAGCAGCTTAGATGCGGGGGGGCAGGAGACCCAGTACTTC. Amino acid sequence: CASSLDAGGQETQYF.

This clonotype was counted a few times. V and J are TRBV5-1 and TRBJ2-1; D is perhaps TRBD2 (5 bases). V lost 4 bases and J lost 5, with 13 bases in between. The CDR3 has 14 amino acids. CDR1 is SGHRS, CDR2 YFSETQ, per germline. CDR3 sequence: CASSAAVGDNEQFF. Written as DNA, the CDR3 is TGCGCCAGCAGCGCCGCGGTCGGGGACAATGAGCAGTTCTTC.

This clonotype has ten or more counts. This chain joins TRBV6-1 and TRBJ1-4; 11 nucleotides line up with TRBD1. This CDR3 is 16 amino acids long. Germline trimming cut 5 bases from V and 0 bases from J; bases unmatched to any gene: 2. Germline CDR1 and CDR2: MNHNS and SASEGT. The CDR3 reads CASSTGQGATNEKLFF. The CDR3 region has the DNA TGTGCCAGCAGTACGGGACAGGGGGCAACTAATGAAAAACTGTTTTTT.

CDR3 in DNA: TGTGCCAGCAGCTCCTTCAGGACAGGGGATTTCCTAGCCGAAAAACTGTTTTTT. Translating it yields CASSSFRTGDFLAEKLFF. The chain uses TRBV13 and TRBJ1-4; TRBD1 agrees at 9 bases. The CDR3 runs 18 residues. The V segment lost 4 bases and the J segment 8 bases; nucleotides outside the gene matches: 17. Germline CDR1 is PRHDT and CDR2 is FYEKMQ (reference sequence). Supplemented by reference TRBV13 and TRBJ1-4, the full variable domain reads AAGVIQSPRHLIKEKRETATLKCYPIPRHDTVYWYQQGPGQDPQFLISFYEKMQSDKGSIPDRFSAQQFSDYHSELNMSSLELGDSALYFCASSSFRTGDFLAEKLFFGSGTQLSVL.

This clonotype was observed a few times. The chain recombines TRBV9 with TRBJ2-3; D gene ambiguous. V dropped 0 bases and J dropped 6 bases, with 11 bases sitting between them. Germline-derived CDR1 and CDR2 are SGDLS and YYNGEE. The CDR3 consists of 14 residues. The CDR3 DNA is TGTGCCAGCAGCGTAGAAGGTGATGGGGATACGCAGTATTTT. Protein: CASSVEGDGDTQYF.

The gene calls are TRBV19 and TRBJ2-2; 9 bases agree with TRBD2. From germline, CDR1 is LNHDA and CDR2 SQIVND (reference sequence). The CDR3 is 15 residues long. The ends lost 5 bases at V and 5 bases at J; junction bases unmatched: 6. This chain's CDR3 is CASSVPGLATGELFF. CDR3 sequence (DNA): TGTGCCAGTAGTGTCCCGGGACTAGCTACCGGGGAGCTGTTTTTT.

This clonotype was seen ten or more times. The chain recombines TRBV27 with TRBJ1-2, with 7 bases identical to TRBD1. The germline V gene has CDR1 MNHEY and CDR2 SMNVEV (reference sequence). The CDR3 is made up of 13 amino acids. The V segment lost 3 bases and the J segment 6 bases; nucleotides outside the gene matches: 4. The CDR3 nucleotides read TGTGCCAGCAGTTTCCGACAGGGAGATGGCTACACCTTC. Translated, it gives CASSFRQGDGYTF.

The CDR3 DNA reads TGCGCCAGCAGCCAAGTCTCGGGAGGGCCTGAGACCCAGTACTTC. Its protein product is CASSQVSGGPETQYF. The genes are TRBV4-1 and TRBJ2-5, with 8 bases lining up with TRBD2. V was clipped by 1 base and J by 5 bases; unmatched bases: 6. The CDR3 spans 15 residues. CDR1 and CDR2 from the germline V gene are MGHRA and YSYEKL.

The sample holds a few counts of this clonotype. The chain employs TRBV10-3 and TRBJ1-1; 7 positions agree with TRBD1. This CDR3 has 13 amino acids. The germline V gene encodes CDR1 ENHRY and CDR2 SYGVKD. Trimming took 9 bases from V and 5 from J; bases not matched to a gene: 9. CDR3 region: CAIRGTVWTEAFF. The CDR3 DNA sequence: TGTGCCATAAGAGGGACAGTTTGGACTGAAGCTTTCTTT.